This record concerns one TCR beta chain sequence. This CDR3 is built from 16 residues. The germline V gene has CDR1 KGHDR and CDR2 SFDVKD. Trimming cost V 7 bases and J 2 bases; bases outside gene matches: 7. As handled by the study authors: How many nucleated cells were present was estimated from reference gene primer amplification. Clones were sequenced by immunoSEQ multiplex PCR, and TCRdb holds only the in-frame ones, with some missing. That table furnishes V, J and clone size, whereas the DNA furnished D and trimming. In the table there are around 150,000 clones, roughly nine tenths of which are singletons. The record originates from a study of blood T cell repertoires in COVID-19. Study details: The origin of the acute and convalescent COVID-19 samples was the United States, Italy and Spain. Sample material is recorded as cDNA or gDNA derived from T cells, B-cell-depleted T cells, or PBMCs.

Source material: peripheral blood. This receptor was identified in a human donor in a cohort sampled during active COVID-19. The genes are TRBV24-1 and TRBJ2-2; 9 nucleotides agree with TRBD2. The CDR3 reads CATRPTSGTNTGELFF. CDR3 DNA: TGTGCCACCAGGCCGACTAGCGGAACTAACACCGGGGAGCTGTTTTTT.